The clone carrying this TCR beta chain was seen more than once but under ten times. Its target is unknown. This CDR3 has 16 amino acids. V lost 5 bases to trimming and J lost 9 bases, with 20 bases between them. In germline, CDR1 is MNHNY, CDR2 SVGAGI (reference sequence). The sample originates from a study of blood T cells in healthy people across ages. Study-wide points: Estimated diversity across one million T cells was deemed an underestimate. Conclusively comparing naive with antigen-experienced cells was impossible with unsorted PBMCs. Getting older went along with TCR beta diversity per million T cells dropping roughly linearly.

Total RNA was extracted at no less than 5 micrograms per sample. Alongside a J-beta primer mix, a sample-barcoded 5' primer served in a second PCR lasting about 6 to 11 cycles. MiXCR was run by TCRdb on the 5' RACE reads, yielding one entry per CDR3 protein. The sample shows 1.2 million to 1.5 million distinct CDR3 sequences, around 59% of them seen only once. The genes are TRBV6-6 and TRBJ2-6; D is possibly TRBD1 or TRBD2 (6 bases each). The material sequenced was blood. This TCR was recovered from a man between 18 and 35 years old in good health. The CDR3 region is CASSDHRTGAGNVLTF. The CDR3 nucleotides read TGTGCCAGCAGTGACCACCGGACGGGGGCTGGCAACGTCCTGACTTTC.